The rows below give T cell receptor beta chains drawn from one sample of a study of blood T cells in healthy people across ages. TCRdb fed the 5' RACE reads into MiXCR, producing one record per CDR3 protein. Of around 780,000 distinct CDR3 sequences in the sample, 56% were seen once. The specimen sequenced was blood. These receptors were obtained from a man aged 40-55 years in good health. Each CDR3 is given with its conserved first and last residue. D genes are given only for firm matches. Only some rows state a clone size, as once, few, many or a class for expanded clones.

CDR3 protein	CDR3 DNA	CDR3 length	clone size	D gene	J gene	V gene
CASSQKDRVHYGYTF	TGTGCCAGCAGCCAGAAGGACAGGGTGCACTATGGCTACACCTTC	15	few	TRBD1	TRBJ1-2	TRBV14
CASSWQGSFEQYF	TGTGCCAGCAGTTGGCAGGGAAGTTTCGAGCAGTACTTC	13	.	.	TRBJ2-7	TRBV27
CASSALAGDGNEQFF	TGTGCCAGCAGCGCCCTAGCGGGAGACGGAAATGAGCAGTTCTTC	15	.	TRBD2	TRBJ2-1	TRBV9
CSVGRSSDTQYF	TGCAGCGTCGGCAGATCCTCAGATACGCAGTATTTT	12	once	.	TRBJ2-3	TRBV29-1
CATVGGQGTLQGYTF	TGTGCCACCGTCGGGGGACAGGGGACTCTACAAGGCTACACCTTC	15	.	TRBD1	TRBJ1-2	TRBV2
CAIKMSGFHNEQFF	TGTGCCATAAAGATGTCGGGGTTTCACAATGAGCAGTTCTTC	14	.	.	TRBJ2-1	TRBV28
CSVDETGTGIEAFF	TGCAGCGTTGATGAAACCGGGACAGGGATTGAAGCTTTCTTT	14	few	TRBD1	TRBJ1-1	TRBV29-1
CASSPSQGAYNEQFF	TGTGCCAGCAGCCCCAGCCAGGGGGCCTACAATGAGCAGTTCTTC	15	few	TRBD1	TRBJ2-1	TRBV9
CASSTGTGGPETQYF	TGTGCCAGTAGTACAGGGACAGGGGGCCCAGAGACCCAGTACTTC	15	.	TRBD1	TRBJ2-5	TRBV19
CASSQVSHDRRGANVLTF	TGTGCCAGCAGCCAAGTCTCACATGACAGGCGGGGGGCCAACGTCCTGACTTTC	18	few	.	TRBJ2-6	TRBV3-1
CSVAPPHF	TGCAGCGTTGCTCCGCCCCACTTT	8	few	.	TRBJ1-6	TRBV29-1